This entry lists 7 T cell receptor beta chains sequenced from one sample in a study of graft-versus-host responses after intestinal transplantation. The data were produced by immunoSEQ multiplex PCR, yet TCRdb's version contains in-frame clones alone and is incomplete. Of roughly 14,000 clones detected, 33% appear once; the ten largest clones hold about 2%. The authors seeded roughly 200,000 CFSE-labeled responder cells together with roughly 200,000 irradiated stimulator cells tagged with violet dye. This specimen consisted of alloreactive CD8+ T cells from a mixed lymphocyte reaction culture, obtained before intestinal transplant. Sample subset: CFSE-low proliferating T cells sorted from roughly six-day pre-transplant mixed lymphocyte reaction (GvH or HvG direction). These TCRs come from a human patient who received an intestinal transplant.

V is TRBV27 and J is TRBJ2-2; D is unresolved. V was cut by 2 bases and J by 6 bases, with 7 bases left in between. This CDR3 region has 13 residues. The V gene's germline CDR1 is MNHEY and CDR2 SMNVEV (reference sequence). CDR3 nucleotides: TGTGCCAGCAGTTTAATTCCCTCCGGGGAGCTGTTTTTT. Translating gives CASSLIPSGELFF.

This chain joins TRBV4-3 and TRBJ2-5; 7 positions match TRBD2. The V and J ends lost 4 bases and 4 bases, in that order; junction bases with no gene match: 9. Germline CDR1 and CDR2: LGHNA and YSLEER. CDR3 size: 15 residues. CDR3 loop: CASSPSSSGGETQYF. In nucleotides, the CDR3 is TGCGCCAGCAGCCCAAGCTCTAGCGGCGGAGAGACCCAGTACTTC.

This clone was seen a handful of times. J is TRBJ2-3 and V is TRBV27; 15 nucleotides match TRBD2. Per the germline V gene, CDR1 is MNHEY and CDR2 is SMNVEV (reference sequence). The CDR3 has 17 amino acids. The V gene end was trimmed by 6 bases and the J gene end by 5 bases; junction bases not matched to a gene: 9. CDR3 nucleotide sequence: TGTGCCAGCAGCCTCATGGGGACTAGCGGGGGGATAGATACGCAGTATTTT. Translated, it gives CASSLMGTSGGIDTQYF.

The rearrangement links TRBV7-9 to TRBJ2-2, with TRBD2 matching over 8 bases. This CDR3 region has 14 residues. J gave up 0 bases and V 10 bases, and 4 bases lay outside the gene matches. Germline V CDR1 and CDR2: SEHNR, FQNEAQ (reference sequence). CDR3 sequence: CATGGTTNTGELFF. In nucleotides, the CDR3 is TGTGCCACGGGGGGGACAACGAACACCGGGGAGCTGTTTTTT.

The chain carries TRBV29-1 and TRBJ2-7, with 8 nucleotides matching TRBD2. CDR1 is SQVTM, CDR2 ANQGSEA, per germline. The CDR3 spans 13 residues. The ends lost 4 bases at V and 0 bases at J; junction bases unmatched: 2. The chain's CDR3 is CSVVAGSSYEQYF. The CDR3 region has the DNA TGCAGCGTTGTAGCGGGAAGCTCCTACGAGCAGTACTTC.

This sequence joins TRBV7-6 and TRBJ2-7; D may be TRBD1 (5 bases). The CDR3 runs to 14 residues. The germline V and J ends were trimmed by 1 base and 3 bases, with 10 bases remaining between them. Germline CDR1 and CDR2: SGHVS and FNYEAQ. The CDR3 reads CASSLVADSYEQYF. The CDR3 coding sequence is TGTGCCAGCAGCTTAGTCGCAGACAGCTACGAGCAGTACTTC.

CDR3 in DNA: TGTGCCAGCAGCCTACGCCTTAACGGGGGGGAGAATGAGCAGTTCTTC. Its protein is CASSLRLNGGENEQFF. This sequence joins TRBV7-6 and TRBJ2-1; TRBD2 agrees at 8 bases. CDR3 length: 16 residues. Germline values: CDR1 SGHVS, CDR2 FNYEAQ. Trimming at V came to 5 bases and at J to 7 bases, leaving 13 bases not matched to a gene.